One sample yielded the 14 T cell receptor beta chains listed below, sequenced in a study of blood T cell repertoires in COVID-19. The repertoire was sequenced with immunoSEQ multiplex PCR; TCRdb's copy has only in-frame clones and lacks some. This sample carries 200,000 or so clones, about 82% of them seen once, and the ten largest clones take 4.5% to 5.5%. Specimen: peripheral blood. All receptors derive from a woman aged 25 to 45 with acute or convalescent COVID-19.

The chain combines TRBV14 with TRBJ2-5; the match to TRBD1 covers 9 bases. Germline CDR1 is SGHDN and CDR2 is FVKESK. CDR3 length: 16 amino acids. V dropped 4 bases and J dropped 1; count of bases not matched to a gene: 7. The CDR3 loop is CASSLLPGQGQETQYF. The CDR3 DNA follows: TGTGCCAGCAGCCTTCTACCGGGACAGGGCCAAGAGACCCAGTACTTC.

Many counts were recorded for this clone. V and J are TRBV6-1 and TRBJ2-1; 9 bases fit TRBD2. After removal of 1 base from V and 4 bases from J, the junction contained 2 bases not matched to a gene. In germline, CDR1 is MNHNS, CDR2 SASEGT. The CDR3 extends over 15 amino acids. CDR3 amino acids: CASSEEAGGYNEQFF. CDR3 in DNA: TGTGCCAGCAGTGAAGAGGCGGGGGGGTACAATGAGCAGTTCTTC.

The count of this clone is one. In DNA, the CDR3 is TGCAGTGCGTCGACAGGACAGCCCCAGCATTTT. Translation gives CSASTGQPQHF. This sequence joins TRBV20-1 and TRBJ1-5, with D maybe TRBD1 (6 bases). The CDR3 has 11 residues. Germline assignment: CDR1 DFQATT and CDR2 SNEGSKA (reference sequence). Trimming pared 6 bases from V and 7 bases from J, leaving 10 bases between.

This chain uses TRBV7-8 with TRBJ2-2; 10 bases fit TRBD2. The germline V gene has CDR1 SGHVS and CDR2 FQNEAQ. The CDR3 loop spans 16 amino acids. The junction had 5 bases not matched to a gene; V was cut back by 1 base and J by 6 bases. The CDR3 region has the DNA TGTGCCAGCAGCTTAGGGAGCGGGAGGGCGGCCGGGGAGCTGTTTTTT. It specifies CASSLGSGRAAGELFF.

The chain is built from TRBV9 and TRBJ1-2, with D possibly matching TRBD1 (6 bases). CDR3 length: 16 residues. V shed 0 bases and J shed 7 bases, with 19 bases lying between them. Germline V gene lookup returns CDR1 SGDLS and CDR2 YYNGEE. The CDR3 here is CASSVAPGLGASGYTF. CDR3 bases: TGTGCCAGCAGCGTAGCCCCCGGGCTGGGGGCGTCTGGCTACACCTTC.

The chain joins TRBV7-9 to TRBJ2-4; TRBD2 matches 7 bases. J gave up 6 bases and V 1 base, and 15 bases lay outside the gene matches. Germline V gives CDR1 SEHNR, CDR2 FQNEAQ (reference sequence). This CDR3 is 18 amino acids long. CDR3 residues: CASSLGLRGEGTRNIQYF. The DNA of the CDR3 is TGTGCCAGCAGCTTAGGACTCCGGGGGGAAGGAACAAGAAACATTCAGTACTTC.

V is TRBV18 and J is TRBJ2-2; D not resolved. V lost 3 bases to trimming and J lost 2 bases, with 10 bases between them. The CDR3 totals 15 residues. Germline V CDR1 and CDR2: KGHSH, LQKENI. For the CDR3, the DNA is TGTGCCAGCTCACCCGGGTGGAGTAACACCGGGGAGCTGTTTTTT. It translates to CASSPGWSNTGELFF. The full variable domain, completed using reference TRBV18 and TRBJ2-2, is NAGVMQNPRHLVRRRGQEARLRCSPMKGHSHVYWYRQLPEEGLKFMVYLQKENIIDESGMPKERFSAEFPKEGPSILRIQQVVRGDSAAYFCASSPGWSNTGELFFGEGSRLTVL.

J is TRBJ1-2 and V is TRBV30; tentative D call: TRBD1 (6 bases). Trimming removed 1 base from V and 3 bases from J, with 15 bases in between. The CDR3 length is 15 residues. Germline V lookup: CDR1 GTSNPN, CDR2 SVGIG (reference sequence). CDR3 region: CAWSGPQGVYYGYTF. The CDR3 DNA reads as TGTGCCTGGAGTGGCCCACAGGGCGTGTACTATGGCTACACCTTC.

The rearrangement uses TRBV5-4 and TRBJ2-1, with TRBD2 identical over 15 bases. The junction had 4 bases not matched to a gene; V was cut back by 2 bases and J by 7 bases. From germline, CDR1 is SGHNT and CDR2 YYREEE (reference sequence). This CDR3 spans 16 amino acids. The CDR3 loop reads CASSFPGTSGGNEQFF. Here the CDR3 DNA reads TGTGCCAGCAGCTTTCCCGGGACTAGCGGGGGGAATGAGCAGTTCTTC.

This clone was seen a handful of times. Other nucleotide sequences from this sample produce the same CDR3. The chain has TRBV7-8 and TRBJ1-2, with D unresolved. V was cut by 0 bases and J by 3 bases, with 8 bases left in between. The CDR3 has 14 residues. Germline V CDR1 and CDR2: SGHVS, FQNEAQ. CDR3 protein: CASSLAGGYYGYTF. The CDR3 DNA is TGTGCCAGCAGCTTAGCAGGAGGGTACTATGGCTACACCTTC.

The chain joins TRBV2 to TRBJ1-5; 8 positions agree with TRBD1. With V trimmed by 10 bases and J by 5 bases, 7 bases remained unmatched. The CDR3 runs to 13 residues. The germline gives CDR1 SNHLY, CDR2 FYNNEI. CDR3: CATRQGLDQPQHF. CDR3 in DNA: TGTGCCACCCGACAGGGGTTGGATCAGCCCCAGCATTTT.

Written as DNA, the CDR3 is TGTGCCAGCAGCTTAGCCGGGACAAACACCGGGGAGCTGTTTTTT. This encodes CASSLAGTNTGELFF. The chain is built from TRBV5-5 and TRBJ2-2, with D tentatively TRBD1 (6 bases). Trimming removed 2 bases from V and 2 bases from J, with 10 bases in between. Germline CDR1 SGHKS, CDR2 YYEKEE (reference sequence). The CDR3 runs to 15 residues.

The V gene is TRBV28, the J gene TRBJ1-5, with TRBD1 matching 7 bases. The CDR3 is 12 amino acids. J gave up 2 bases and V 8 bases, and 0 bases lay outside the gene matches. Germline values: CDR1 MDHEN, CDR2 SYDVKM. Written as DNA, the CDR3 is TGTGCCAGCGGGACAGGCAATCAGCCCCAGCATTTT. Translated, it gives CASGTGNQPQHF.

The V and J genes are TRBV10-3 and TRBJ2-5; D is undetermined. The germline CDR1 and CDR2 sequences are ENHRY and SYGVKD. This CDR3 has 12 residues. Trimming took 5 bases from V and 4 from J, leaving 8 bases between them. Written as DNA, the CDR3 is TGTGCCATCAGTTCCTTGTCAGAGACCCAGTACTTC. Encoded protein: CAISSLSETQYF.